This paragraph reports one TCR beta chain. Its cognate antigen is unknown. Time point of the sample: peripheral blood 6 weeks after treatment start. From germline, CDR1 is SGHRS and CDR2 YFSETQ. The CDR3 has 13 amino acids. Trimming left V 4 bases short and J 10 bases short, with 12 bases between. Repertoires were generated with immunoSEQ multiplex PCR, while TCRdb's copy carries only in-frame clones and drops some. The table shows under 30,000 clones, with 75% to 85% occurring only once. The data derive from a study of PD-L1 blockade in urothelial cancer. Study results and limitations: Tumor-linked clones in blood grew more by 3 weeks in durable-benefit patients.

The clonotype comes from a man between 65 and 79 years old with urothelial cancer. Sequenced material: PBMCs, taken around atezolizumab (anti-PD-L1) treatment. V gene TRBV5-1 combines with J gene TRBJ1-6, with D maybe TRBD1 (5 bases). CDR3 coding DNA: TGCGCCAGCAGCGTCGGGGGGTGGTCACCCCTCCACTTT. Translation: CASSVGGWSPLHF.